These T cell receptor beta chains were read from a single sample in a study of cytomegalovirus exposure and HLA in healthy donors. The protocol was immunoSEQ multiplex PCR, while the TCRdb copy is restricted to in-frame clones and leaves out a portion. The sample records around 94,000 clones, around 78% being singletons. Sequencing used PBMCs. The origin of the receptors is a male donor in good health and CMV-seropositive. CDR3s include the opening cysteine and the closing phenylalanine or tryptophan. The D gene is left open where the match is weak. Size is omitted from some rows. Given values are once, few, many or a class for expanded clones.

len	v_gene	abundance	j_gene	d_gene	CDR3aa	CDR3nt
15	TRBV14	NA	TRBJ1-1	NA	CASSTTRTHTGEAFF	TGTGCCAGCAGCACGACCCGCACACACACAGGTGAAGCTTTCTTT
14	TRBV7-9	NA	TRBJ1-1	NA	CASSFAGGNTEAFF	TGTGCCAGCAGCTTCGCAGGAGGGAACACTGAAGCTTTCTTT
13	TRBV10-3	NA	TRBJ2-1	TRBD1	CAISEYDRDEQFF	TGTGCCATCAGTGAGTACGACAGGGATGAGCAGTTCTTC
17	TRBV4-2	NA	TRBJ2-3	NA	CASSQVPGQSNTDTQYF	TGTGCCAGCAGCCAAGTTCCTGGGCAAAGTAACACAGATACGCAGTATTTT
13	TRBV25-1	NA	TRBJ2-7	TRBD2	CASRGLATDEQYF	TGTGCCAGCAGAGGACTAGCTACGGACGAGCAGTACTTC
15	TRBV7-2	few	TRBJ1-1	NA	CASSLVAGSNTEAFF	TGTGCCAGCAGCTTAGTAGCAGGGTCGAACACTGAAGCTTTCTTT
15	TRBV15	few	TRBJ1-4	NA	CATSREVLANEKLFF	TGTGCCACCAGCAGAGAAGTGTTAGCTAATGAAAAACTGTTTTTT
13	TRBV28	NA	TRBJ2-3	TRBD1	CASNRGATDTQYF	TGTGCCAGCAACAGGGGGGCCACAGATACGCAGTATTTT
13	TRBV6-5	NA	TRBJ2-7	NA	CASSPGQTYEQYF	TGTGCCAGCAGCCCCGGACAGACCTACGAGCAGTACTTC
13	TRBV19	NA	TRBJ1-5	NA	CASSISGHQPQHF	TGTGCCAGTAGTATCTCTGGGCATCAGCCCCAGCATTTT
14	TRBV19	NA	TRBJ1-2	TRBD1	CASSTPGGDYGYTF	TGTGCCAGTAGTACACCAGGGGGTGACTATGGCTACACCTTC
14	TRBV2	few	TRBJ1-4	TRBD1	CASDLGQGQEKLFF	TGTGCCAGTGACCTGGGACAGGGACAGGAAAAACTGTTTTTT
17	TRBV7-5	once	TRBJ1-5	NA	CVRSLGVLAGGNQPQHF	TGTGTCAGAAGCTTAGGGGTCCTGGCAGGGGGCAATCAGCCCCAGCATTTT
12	TRBV29-1	NA	TRBJ2-5	NA	CSGGRNQETQYF	TGCAGCGGGGGCAGAAACCAAGAGACCCAGTACTTC
17	TRBV7-9	few	TRBJ2-1	TRBD2	CASSLGGLAGDYNEQFF	TGTGCCAGCAGCTTAGGGGGACTAGCGGGAGACTACAATGAGCAGTTCTTC
15	TRBV28	few	TRBJ1-4	NA	CASSLWTGANEKLFF	TGTGCCAGCAGTTTATGGACAGGTGCTAATGAAAAACTGTTTTTT
15	TRBV30	NA	TRBJ1-4	TRBD1	CAWSVQPGGYEKLFF	TGTGCCTGGAGTGTACAGCCAGGGGGCTATGAAAAACTGTTTTTT
11	TRBV20-1	NA	TRBJ1-2	NA	CSARDFNGYTF	TGCAGTGCTAGAGATTTCAATGGCTACACCTTC
12	TRBV29-1	NA	TRBJ2-2	TRBD2	CSVGRDTGELFF	TGCAGCGTCGGGAGGGACACCGGGGAGCTGTTTTTT
13	TRBV30	NA	TRBJ2-2	NA	CAWSDSYTGELFF	TGTGCCTGGAGTGACAGTTACACCGGGGAGCTGTTTTTT
15	TRBV14	NA	TRBJ1-3	TRBD1	CASSQDGTGGNTIYF	TGTGCCAGCAGCCAAGATGGGACAGGCGGAAACACCATATATTTT
16	TRBV28	NA	TRBJ2-1	NA	CASSSWYGSSNNEQFF	TGTGCCAGCAGTTCCTGGTACGGGAGTTCGAACAATGAGCAGTTCTTC
13	TRBV5-6	NA	TRBJ1-2	NA	CASRLDRQYGYTF	TGTGCCAGCAGACTAGACAGGCAATATGGCTACACCTTC
14	TRBV12-5	NA	TRBJ2-3	NA	CASGPNTNTDTQYF	TGTGCTAGTGGCCCGAACACGAACACAGATACGCAGTATTTT
17	TRBV5-4	once	TRBJ1-3	NA	CASSLALEGNSGNTIYF	TGTGCCAGCAGCTTGGCCTTGGAGGGGAACTCTGGAAACACCATATATTTT
15	TRBV7-7	NA	TRBJ2-5	TRBD2	CASSLLAGGWETQYF	TGTGCCAGCAGCTTACTAGCGGGGGGTTGGGAGACCCAGTACTTC
16	TRBV2	NA	TRBJ2-3	TRBD2	CASSEEVATSGNTQYF	TGTGCCAGCAGTGAAGAGGTGGCAACTAGCGGGAATACGCAGTATTTT
13	TRBV6-5	NA	TRBJ1-5	TRBD1	CASSDRGVAAQHF	TGTGCCAGCAGTGACAGGGGGGTTGCGGCCCAGCATTTT
13	TRBV5-1	NA	TRBJ2-3	TRBD2	CASSSLAGSTQYF	TGCGCCAGCAGTTCACTAGCGGGATCTACGCAGTATTTT
19	TRBV4-1	NA	TRBJ1-4	TRBD1	CASSQDFPGQPSVDEKLFF	TGCGCCAGCAGCCAAGATTTTCCGGGACAGCCCAGCGTGGATGAAAAACTGTTTTTT
16	TRBV4-2	once	TRBJ2-3	TRBD2	CASSLSTSGGGNTQYF	TGTGCCAGCAGCCTTTCGACTAGCGGGGGGGGAAATACGCAGTATTTT
13	TRBV5-8	once	TRBJ2-1	NA	CASSLGGLDEQFF	TGTGCCAGCAGCTTGGGAGGGTTGGATGAGCAGTTCTTC
14	TRBV5-1	NA	TRBJ2-1	NA	CASSLREMYNEQFF	TGCGCCAGCAGCTTGCGGGAGATGTACAATGAGCAGTTCTTC
14	TRBV28	NA	TRBJ2-5	TRBD2	CASSLAGALETQYF	TGTGCCAGCTCACTAGCGGGAGCTTTAGAGACCCAGTACTTC
16	TRBV7-9	NA	TRBJ2-1	TRBD2	CASSLVGGGVYNEQFF	TGTGCCAGCAGCTTAGTTGGCGGGGGAGTTTACAATGAGCAGTTCTTC
16	TRBV7-9	once	TRBJ2-7	TRBD1	CASSLYKQGRSYEQYF	TGTGCCAGCAGCTTATATAAACAGGGGCGCTCCTACGAGCAGTACTTC
16	TRBV5-1	NA	TRBJ2-1	NA	CASSLPTRATYNEQFF	TGCGCCAGCAGCCTCCCAACCAGGGCTACCTACAATGAGCAGTTCTTC
15	TRBV7-8	NA	TRBJ2-1	TRBD2	CASSARLAGANEQFF	TGTGCCAGCAGCGCCCGGCTAGCGGGGGCTAATGAGCAGTTCTTC
15	TRBV27	once	TRBJ2-1	TRBD1	CASSLSGQGSTEQFF	TGTGCCAGCAGTTTATCGGGACAGGGGAGTACTGAGCAGTTCTTC
14	TRBV21-1	NA	TRBJ1-4	NA	CASNIPATNEKLFF	TGTGCCAGCAACATACCTGCAACTAATGAAAAACTGTTTTTT
18	TRBV27	few	TRBJ2-5	TRBD2	CASSLSSTGTSGRSTQYF	TGTGCCAGCAGTTTATCTTCAACCGGGACTAGCGGGAGGTCAACCCAGTACTTC
16	TRBV7-8	NA	TRBJ2-2	TRBD2	CASSTLTSGSTGELFF	TGTGCCAGCAGCACCTTGACTAGCGGCTCCACCGGGGAGCTGTTTTTT
12	TRBV5-6	few	TRBJ2-7	NA	CASSFLSYEQYF	TGTGCCAGCAGCTTTTTGAGTTACGAGCAGTACTTC
16	TRBV11-1	NA	TRBJ2-3	TRBD2	CASSPRTSRSTDTQYF	TGTGCCAGCAGCCCTAGGACTAGCAGATCCACAGATACGCAGTATTTT
19	TRBV4-1	NA	TRBJ2-1	TRBD2	CASSQGLLAGGIPYNEQFF	TGCGCCAGCAGCCAAGGACTGCTAGCGGGGGGGATTCCCTACAATGAGCAGTTCTTC
13	TRBV7-9	many	TRBJ2-7	NA	CASSLGHGGEQYF	TGTGCCAGCAGCTTGGGTCACGGGGGCGAGCAGTACTTC
17	TRBV7-2	few	TRBJ2-7	TRBD2	CASSFWRVGREGGEQYF	TGTGCCAGCAGCTTTTGGAGGGTGGGGCGGGAGGGCGGAGAGCAGTACTTC
14	TRBV7-9	few	TRBJ2-1	TRBD2	CASSLSGLETQQFF	TGTGCCAGCAGTCTATCGGGACTAGAAACGCAGCAGTTCTTC
15	TRBV11-2	few	TRBJ1-2	NA	CASTFSGTPSYGYTF	TGTGCCAGCACCTTTAGCGGGACACCCAGCTATGGCTACACCTTC
13	TRBV6-5	NA	TRBJ2-7	TRBD1	CATETGDSYEQYF	TGTGCCACCGAAACAGGGGACTCCTACGAGCAGTACTTC
16	TRBV19	NA	TRBJ1-5	NA	CASLPIWQMRNQPQHF	TGTGCCAGTTTGCCGATATGGCAGATGCGCAATCAGCCCCAGCATTTT
14	TRBV2	NA	TRBJ1-1	TRBD1	CASRGQGGGTEAFF	TGTGCCAGCAGGGGACAGGGTGGTGGCACTGAAGCTTTCTTT
16	TRBV5-1	few	TRBJ1-6	TRBD1	CASSWTGVGRNSPLHF	TGCGCCAGCAGCTGGACAGGGGTTGGCCGTAATTCACCCCTCCACTTT